This is a list of T cell receptor beta chains from one sample in a study of blood T cell repertoires in COVID-19. Profiled with immunoSEQ multiplex PCR; TCRdb holds only in-frame clones, not every one. This table holds about 160,000 clones, approximately 84% found once. The material sequenced was peripheral blood. These receptors were collected from a man aged 65 to 79 with acute or convalescent COVID-19. The conserved cysteine and the conserved F or W are not part of the CDR3 here.

v_call	j_call	cdr3_aa
TRBV18	TRBJ2-2	ASSRGQLSYTGELF
TRBV19	TRBJ2-7	ASLPSAGDSYEQY
TRBV28	TRBJ2-3	ASSPFEREGRDEDTQY
TRBV28	TRBJ2-7	ASSEPGQAYEQY
TRBV6-1	TRBJ1-2	ASSEAQVARGGYGTNYGYT
TRBV5-6	TRBJ2-2	ASSLAGTGGTLSGELF
TRBV9	TRBJ2-7	ASSPRDYSYEQY
TRBV3-1/TRBV3-2	TRBJ2-3	ASSRTGRADTQY
TRBV27	TRBJ1-1	ASSFGPAGRTEAF
TRBV7-2	TRBJ2-3	ASSLEHATDTQY
TRBV7-2	TRBJ2-1	ASSLASGPYNEQF
TRBV2	TRBJ2-3	ASSEGGQGRFSDTQY
TRBV18	TRBJ2-1	ASSKTSGRIPNEQF
TRBV7-3	TRBJ2-3	ASSRGTYPTDTQY
TRBV5-4	TRBJ1-2	ASSFEGGYT
TRBV2	TRBJ2-5	ASSRTSGQETQY
TRBV6-5	TRBJ1-2	ASETYSYGYT
TRBV27	TRBJ1-6	ASSKTGNNSPLH
TRBV5-1	TRBJ1-2	ASSTSTGNYGYT
TRBV7-9	TRBJ2-3	ASTAGTSTDTQY
TRBV28	TRBJ2-7	ASSSDSGLYEQY
TRBV29-1	TRBJ2-7	SDGTGVFYEQY
TRBV14	TRBJ1-2	ASSQGLEGYT
TRBV11-2	TRBJ2-1	ASSLDRLARNEQF
TRBV28	TRBJ2-5	ASSSPGSGLWETQY
TRBV19	TRBJ1-4	ASSDRQGRSNEKLF
TRBV6-5	TRBJ1-6	ASSPGTGNNSPLH
TRBV12-3/TRBV12-4	TRBJ1-5	ASNRRYGQPQH
TRBV3-1/TRBV3-2	TRBJ1-5	ASRPPGSDYQPQH
TRBV6-5	TRBJ2-1	ASSSSGTGFDEQF